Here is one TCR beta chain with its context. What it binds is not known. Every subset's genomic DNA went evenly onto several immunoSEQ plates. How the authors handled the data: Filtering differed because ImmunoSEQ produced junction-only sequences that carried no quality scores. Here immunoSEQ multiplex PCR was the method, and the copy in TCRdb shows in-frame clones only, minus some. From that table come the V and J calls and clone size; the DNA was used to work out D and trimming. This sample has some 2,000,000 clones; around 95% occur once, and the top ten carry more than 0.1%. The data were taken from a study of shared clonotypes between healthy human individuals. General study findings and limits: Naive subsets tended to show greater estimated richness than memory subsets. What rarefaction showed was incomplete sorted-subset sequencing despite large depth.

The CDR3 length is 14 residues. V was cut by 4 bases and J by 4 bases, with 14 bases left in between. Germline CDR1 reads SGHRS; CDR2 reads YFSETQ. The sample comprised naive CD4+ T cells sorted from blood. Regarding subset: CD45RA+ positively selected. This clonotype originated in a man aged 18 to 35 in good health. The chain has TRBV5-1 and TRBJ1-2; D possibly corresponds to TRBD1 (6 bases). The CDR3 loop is CASSNTRGPYGYTF. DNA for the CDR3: TGCGCCAGCAGCAATACCAGGGGACCCTATGGCTACACCTTC.